This TCR beta chain is drawn from a study of T-cell reconstitution after alpha-beta-depleted transplantation in children (dated by TCRdb to the mid-2010s). Study-wide context: The study quantitatively tracked T-cell immune reconstitution after TCRalphabeta/CD19-depleted allogeneic hematopoietic cell transplantation in children using TCR repertoire profiling.

For this chain, trimming is 4 bases at the V end and 2 bases at the J end, and the number of junction bases without a gene match is 1. CDR1 and CDR2 (MNHEY, SVGEGT) derive from the germline V gene. Counted from cysteine to phenylalanine, this CDR3 has 14 amino acids. Only CDR3 DNA is held: 42 bases, read in frame from base 1. Note on this clonotype: Its antigen is not yet known. It has no much larger one-base neighbor in the sample; base qualities were not kept.

Receptors were amplified or captured by PCR. TCRdb records Illumina HiSeq 2500 as the sequencer. To normalize quantification of the TCRbeta repertoire, the TCR libraries were built with molecular barcoding that relied on unique molecular identifiers. TCRdb ran its own pipeline on the public reads, namely fastp trimming at Q25 and MiXCR clone calling, and kept in-frame beta chains. Rows matching on CDR3 protein sequence are summarized as one entry with the most common DNA and genes. This sample holds 400,000 to 500,000 distinct CDR3 sequences; roughly 10% were observed only once. The ten largest clones add up to 4.5% to 7% of the sample.

The input for sequencing was PBMCs from the stem cell graft donor, taken from the stem cell graft. Rearrangement joined TRBV6-2 or TRBV6-3 to TRBJ2-3, and TRBD2 aligns with 9 junction nucleotides. This TCR was sampled from a human donor who donated a stem cell graft to a child with acute myeloid leukemia. The CDR3 is CASSSSGITDTQYF. Read as DNA, the sequence is TGTGCCAGCAGTTCTAGCGGGATCACAGATACGCAGTATTTT.